This T cell receptor (beta chain) was identified in a study of CD8 T cells in Susac syndrome. It was with random hexamers that roughly 0.45 to 1 ug RNA was reverse transcribed. Amplification of the TCR beta CDR3 was carried out by immunoSEQ multiplex PCR, which spanned a total of 54 Vbeta and 13 Jbeta segments. MiXCR was run by TCRdb on the immunoSEQ multiplex PCR reads, yielding one entry per CDR3 protein. The sample has 180,000 or so distinct CDR3 sequences, less than 95% seen once. The ends were cut back, 4 bases at V and 2 bases at J, with 11 bases in the middle. Germline V gene data show CDR1 as SQVTM and CDR2 as ANQGSEA. CDR3 length: 13 residues. High-throughput TCR beta sequencing covered peripheral CD8+ and CD4+ T cells. Negative isolation yielded CD4+ and CD8+ T cells, and FACS enriched TEMRA cells.

This sequence originates from a human donor in good health. The V gene is TRBV29-1, the J gene TRBJ2-5; possible D gene TRBD2, 6 bases. Sequenced sample: CD4+ T cells from PBMCs. CDR3 nucleotide sequence: TGCAGCGTTGGGGTCGGGGGACAAGAGACCCAGTACTTC. Its translation is CSVGVGGQETQYF.